One sample yielded the 28 T cell receptor beta chains listed below, sequenced in a study of Graves' ophthalmopathy and Graves' hyperthyroidism. RNA transcripts served as template for amplifying TCR beta CDR3 sequences. Second-round multiplex PCR followed a first-round RT-PCR using HTBI primers. Using its own MiXCR run on the multiplex PCR reads, TCRdb lists one record per CDR3 protein. The sample lists 150,000 to 200,000 distinct CDR3 sequences; approximately 40% were seen once. The sequencing input was peripheral blood. The origin of the receptors is a woman aged 40 to 49 with Graves' ophthalmopathy.

This clonotype has only a few counts. The chain joins TRBV29-1 to TRBJ1-1; D ambiguous. Germline lookup yields CDR1 SQVTM and CDR2 ANQGSEA. The CDR3 spans 12 residues. With 0 bases removed from V and 1 base from J, the gap between germline ends came to 3 bases. For the CDR3, the DNA is TGCAGCGTTGAAGAGGGGAACACTGAAGCTTTCTTT. Protein sequence: CSVEEGNTEAFF.

This clonotype appeared once. This sequence joins TRBV6-1 and TRBJ2-7; 10 bases are shared with TRBD1. Looked up from germline, CDR1 is MNHNS and CDR2 is SASEGT. The CDR3 runs 15 residues. V was pared by 5 bases and J by 1 base, with 5 bases of the junction left unmatched. CDR3 region: CASSQRTGGSYEQYF. CDR3 bases: TGTGCCAGCAGTCAGAGGACAGGGGGGTCCTACGAGCAGTACTTC.

There are many counts of this clonotype. The chain is built from TRBV27 and TRBJ1-6, with TRBD1 matching over 9 bases. This CDR3 region has 15 residues. The ends lost 6 bases at V and 8 bases at J; junction bases unmatched: 8. In germline, CDR1 is MNHEY, CDR2 SMNVEV (reference sequence). CDR3 residues: CASSRGTGRDSPLHF. The CDR3 DNA reads as TGTGCCAGCAGCCGCGGGACAGGGAGGGATTCACCCCTCCACTTT.

Only one count was recorded for this clonotype. The J gene is TRBJ2-5, the V gene TRBV24-1, with a possible D match to TRBD2 (5 bases). Per germline, CDR1 KGHDR and CDR2 SFDVKD. The V end lost 4 bases, the J end lost 4 bases, and 18 bases lay between the germline ends. The length of the CDR3 is 16 residues. The CDR3: CATSERYTREGETQYF. The DNA of the CDR3 is TGTGCCACCAGTGAGCGCTACACTAGGGAAGGAGAGACCCAGTACTTC.

Many counts were recorded for this clonotype. The rearrangement uses TRBV2 and TRBJ1-1, with D uncertain. Germline V gene sequence: CDR1 SNHLY, CDR2 FYNNEI. The CDR3 runs 14 residues. V lost 6 bases and J lost 0, with 11 bases in between. The CDR3 sequence is CASSADGMNTEAFF. In DNA form, the CDR3 reads TGTGCCAGCAGCGCGGACGGCATGAACACTGAAGCTTTCTTT.

The table lists this clonotype with a count of one. The gene calls are TRBV7-2 and TRBJ1-5; tentative D call: TRBD1 (5 bases). Germline V gene data show CDR1 as SGHTA and CDR2 as FQGNSA. The CDR3 extends over 15 amino acids. Trimming shortened V by 1 base and J by 7 bases, and 14 bases separated the two germline ends. CDR3 in amino acids: CASSLVEGLGQPQHF. As DNA, the CDR3 is TGTGCCAGCAGCTTAGTCGAGGGGCTGGGCCAGCCCCAGCATTTT. Complete variable domain (other parts from reference TRBV7-2 and TRBJ1-5): GAGVSQSPSNKVTEKGKDVELRCDPISGHTALYWYRQSLGQGLEFLIYFQGNSAPDKSGLPSDRFSAERTGGSVSTLTIQRTQQEDSAVYLCASSLVEGLGQPQHFGDGTRLSIL.

This clonotype has at least ten counts. The V call is TRBV19, the J call TRBJ2-7; tentatively, D is TRBD2 (5 bases). The CDR3 totals 13 residues. V was trimmed by 5 bases and J by 7 bases, leaving 15 bases between them. The germline V gene encodes CDR1 LNHDA and CDR2 SQIVND (reference sequence). CDR3 sequence: CASSVGPSGEQYF. CDR3 in DNA: TGTGCCAGTAGTGTAGGACCGTCGGGGGAGCAGTACTTC.

This clonotype turned up a few times. V usage is TRBV12-3 or TRBV12-4 and J usage is TRBJ2-7; no definite D call. This CDR3 spans 12 amino acids. The V and J ends lost 5 bases and 0 bases respectively, with 5 bases between them. CDR3 DNA: TGTGCCAGCAGTGTTCTCTCCTACGAGCAGTACTTC. Its protein product is CASSVLSYEQYF.

This clonotype was recorded many times. The chain combines TRBV11-2 with TRBJ2-7, with TRBD2 identical over 13 bases. Trimming took 2 bases from V and 0 from J; bases not matched to a gene: 4. The germline CDR1 and CDR2 sequences are SGHAT and FQNNGV. This CDR3 is 17 amino acids long. The CDR3 sequence is CASSLTGTSGISYEQYF. The CDR3 DNA sequence: TGTGCCAGCAGCTTAACCGGGACTAGCGGGATCTCCTACGAGCAGTACTTC.

The V gene is TRBV27, the J gene TRBJ2-7, with a weak D call TRBD1 (5 bases). Germline CDR1 reads MNHEY; CDR2 reads SMNVEV (reference sequence). The CDR3 spans 14 residues. V was shortened by 0 bases and J by 1 base, with 7 bases between the two germline ends. The CDR3 sequence is CASSLSRQSYEQYF. The CDR3 DNA follows: TGTGCCAGCAGTTTATCGAGACAGTCCTACGAGCAGTACTTC.

DNA for the CDR3: TGTGCCAGCAGGGCCCTAATGGGACTAGCGGGATGGGAGACCCAGTACTTC. Encoded protein: CASRALMGLAGWETQYF. The rearrangement links TRBV12-3 or TRBV12-4 to TRBJ2-5; 13 bases are shared with TRBD2. Trimming took 6 bases from V and 5 from J; bases not matched to a gene: 12. The CDR3 loop spans 17 amino acids.

This clonotype has a count of ten or more. This chain links TRBV4-1 with TRBJ1-5; the D gene is possibly TRBD1 (5 bases). The germline CDR1 and CDR2 sequences are MGHRA and YSYEKL. Between the trimmed V and J ends, which lost 1 base and 5 bases, there was a span of 18 bases. CDR3 size: 17 residues. CDR3 protein: CASSQVGSSKGYQPQHF. CDR3 coding DNA: TGCGCCAGCAGCCAAGTTGGAAGTTCCAAGGGGTATCAGCCCCAGCATTTT.

This clonotype was seen ten or more times. The chain combines TRBV6-5 with TRBJ2-7; a weak D match, TRBD2 (5 bases). Germline V gives CDR1 MNHEY, CDR2 SVGAGI. The CDR3 extends over 12 amino acids. The V end lost 3 bases, the J end lost 7 bases, and 10 bases lay between the germline ends. The CDR3 sequence: CASSYRSGEQYF. For the CDR3, the DNA is TGTGCCAGCAGTTATCGTTCGGGAGAGCAGTACTTC.

This clonotype was observed at least ten times. This chain connects TRBV7-2 to TRBJ2-7; D remains unclear. Trimming shortened V by 3 bases and J by 0 bases, and 12 bases separated the two germline ends. The CDR3 sequence is 15 residues long. Germline values: CDR1 SGHTA, CDR2 FQGNSA. The CDR3 DNA reads as TGTGCCAGCAGCTTGTCCGCAGTGAGCTCCTACGAGCAGTACTTC. Its protein is CASSLSAVSSYEQYF.

CDR3 amino acids: CASSLKALGLYISEAFF. CDR3 bases: TGTGCCAGCAGTTTAAAGGCGCTCGGGCTCTACATCTCTGAAGCTTTCTTT. The chain links TRBV9 to TRBJ1-1; no firm D call. The CDR3 covers 17 residues. Per the germline V gene, CDR1 is SGDLS and CDR2 is YYNGEE. The V and J ends lost 5 bases and 6 bases respectively, with 26 bases between them.

This clonotype occurred many times. The gene calls are TRBV25-1 and TRBJ1-1, with TRBD1 matching 8 bases. CDR3 length: 13 amino acids. The V gene's germline CDR1 is MGHDK and CDR2 SYGVNS. Trimming took 6 bases from V and 5 from J; bases not matched to a gene: 5. In DNA, the CDR3 is TGTGCCAGCAGCAACAGGGGGAGGACTGAAGCTTTCTTT. The encoded protein is CASSNRGRTEAFF.

This chain links TRBV2 with TRBJ2-7; D ambiguous. V was cut by 2 bases and J by 2 bases, with 10 bases left in between. CDR1 SNHLY and CDR2 FYNNEI come from the germline V gene. This CDR3 comprises 14 residues. The CDR3 region is CASSERLVTYEQYF. CDR3 in DNA: TGTGCCAGCAGTGAACGGCTTGTAACCTACGAGCAGTACTTC.

This clonotype was seen ten or more times. The chain links TRBV24-1 to TRBJ2-2, with D possibly being TRBD1 (5 bases). The germline V and J ends were trimmed by 3 bases and 0 bases, with 10 bases remaining between them. Germline assignment: CDR1 KGHDR and CDR2 SFDVKD. The CDR3 consists of 16 residues. The CDR3 reads CATSDTDTPNTGELFF. The CDR3 nucleotides read TGTGCCACCAGTGATACGGACACCCCGAACACCGGGGAGCTGTTTTTT.

The CDR3 coding sequence is TGTGCCAGCAGTTTAGCTAGCGGGGGGGCCTACGAGCAGTACTTC. Encoded protein: CASSLASGGAYEQYF. The V and J genes are TRBV12-3 or TRBV12-4 and TRBJ2-7; 11 nucleotides line up with TRBD2. The CDR3 consists of 15 residues. Trimming at V came to 0 bases and at J to 2 bases, leaving 0 bases not matched to a gene.

This clonotype showed up many times. In DNA form, the CDR3 reads TGTGCCACCAGTGATAAAACGGGGAAGGAAGAGACCCAGTACTTC. It specifies CATSDKTGKEETQYF. The chain combines TRBV24-1 with TRBJ2-5; perhaps TRBD2 as D (5 bases). CDR3 length: 15 amino acids. Germline V gives CDR1 KGHDR, CDR2 SFDVKD. V was trimmed by 3 bases and J by 3 bases, leaving 13 bases between them.

The gene calls are TRBV27 and TRBJ1-5, with 9 bases matching TRBD1. With V trimmed by 2 bases and J by 0 bases, 8 bases remained unmatched. The CDR3 is 18 residues long. Germline CDR1 is MNHEY and CDR2 is SMNVEV (reference sequence). The CDR3 reads CASSLGTGRPYSNQPQHF. The CDR3 coding sequence is TGTGCCAGCAGTTTAGGGACAGGGAGACCCTATAGCAATCAGCCCCAGCATTTT.

The rearrangement uses TRBV7-2 and TRBJ2-5; D might be TRBD2 (6 bases). V was cut by 7 bases and J by 2 bases, with 11 bases left in between. CDR3 length: 13 residues. Germline assignment: CDR1 SGHTA and CDR2 FQGNSA. The CDR3, as DNA: TGTGCCAGCAACTGGACTACTCAAGAGACCCAGTACTTC. Its translation: CASNWTTQETQYF.

This clonotype was seen at least ten times. This chain connects TRBV6-2 or TRBV6-3 to TRBJ1-1; D remains ambiguous. CDR1 and CDR2 from the germline V gene are MNHEY and SVGEGT. This CDR3 is built from 18 residues. V lost 0 bases and J 0 bases, leaving 17 bases between the germline ends. CDR3 DNA: TGTGCCAGCAGTTACTCTACCGCCGCAAAGGGTTTGAACACTGAAGCTTTCTTT. Translating gives CASSYSTAAKGLNTEAFF.

This clonotype was counted at least ten times. V and J are TRBV30 and TRBJ2-7, with 9 bases fitting TRBD2. Trimming removed 2 bases from V and 6 bases from J; junction bases left unmatched: 2. This CDR3 has 12 amino acids. Germline CDR1 GTSNPN, CDR2 SVGIG (reference sequence). The CDR3: CAWSRTSVEQYF. CDR3 coding DNA: TGTGCCTGGAGTAGGACTAGCGTCGAGCAGTACTTC.

This clonotype was recorded at least ten times. The rearrangement uses TRBV7-3 and TRBJ2-3; D is ambiguous. Between the trimmed V and J ends, which lost 3 bases and 7 bases, there was a span of 17 bases. The CDR3 length is 15 residues. Germline V gene sequence: CDR1 SGHTA, CDR2 FQGTGA. The CDR3 sequence is CASSLGDTLVNTQYF. The DNA of the CDR3 is TGTGCCAGCAGCTTGGGTGATACGTTGGTTAATACGCAGTATTTT.

This sequence joins TRBV5-1 and TRBJ1-1; D gene uncertain. Per germline, CDR1 SGHRS and CDR2 YFSETQ. The CDR3 sequence is 14 residues long. Deletions cut 2 bases from V and 5 bases from J, with 13 bases between. This chain's CDR3 is CASSFGLGRTEAFF. For the CDR3, the DNA is TGCGCCAGCAGCTTCGGCCTTGGGAGGACTGAAGCTTTCTTT.

This sequence joins TRBV6-5 and TRBJ2-7; D is uncertain. Germline CDR1 reads MNHEY; CDR2 reads SVGAGI. This CDR3 is built from 10 residues. Between the trimmed V and J ends, which lost 6 bases and 8 bases, there was a span of 8 bases. In DNA, the CDR3 is TGTGCCAGCAGGGCCGATAAGCAGTACTTC. It encodes CASRADKQYF.

In its sample, this clonotype ranks as medium-sized. The V gene is TRBV28, the J gene TRBJ2-5; tentative D call: TRBD1 (5 bases). V gave up 3 bases and J gave up 5 bases, with 13 bases separating them. The CDR3 totals 14 residues. CDR1 is MDHEN and CDR2 is SYDVKM in the germline V gene. DNA of the CDR3: TGTGCCAGCAGTTTCCCCCCAGGGTGGGAGACCCAGTACTTC. Its translation is CASSFPPGWETQYF.